The next 7 T cell receptor beta chains were all read from a single sample in a study of shared clonotypes between healthy human individuals. The naive CD8 fraction comprised CD45RO-negative cells positively selected for CCR7 and excluded terminally differentiated effector memory CD45RA+ cells. The table came from immunoSEQ multiplex PCR; TCRdb's copy has only in-frame clones and leaves some out. The table has about 580,000 clones, more than 95% seen once. Specimen: naive CD8+ T cells sorted from blood. These receptors came from a man aged 30-40 years in good health.

V gene TRBV11-2 combines with J gene TRBJ2-3; D might be TRBD1 (5 bases). CDR1 and CDR2 (germline): SGHAT, FQNNGV. The CDR3 extends over 16 amino acids. With 1 base removed from V and 0 bases from J, the gap between germline ends came to 11 bases. This chain's CDR3 is CASSLVPQGSTDTQYF. The CDR3 DNA reads as TGTGCCAGCAGCTTAGTCCCTCAGGGAAGCACAGATACGCAGTATTTT.

The rearrangement links TRBV9 to TRBJ1-3; a weak D match, TRBD1 (5 bases). The CDR3 is made up of 17 amino acids. CDR1 and CDR2 (germline): SGDLS, YYNGEE. The V gene lost 3 bases and the J gene lost 2 bases, with 18 bases spanning the gap. CDR3 in amino acids: CASSDHPGERPGNTIYF. In DNA, the CDR3 is TGTGCCAGCAGCGACCACCCGGGGGAGAGGCCTGGAAACACCATATATTTT.

The V and J genes are TRBV10-1 and TRBJ2-1, with 7 bases aligning to TRBD2. J gave up 4 bases and V 2 bases, and 5 bases lay outside the gene matches. The CDR3 has 15 amino acids. Germline values: CDR1 WNHNN, CDR2 SYGVQD (reference sequence). The CDR3 loop reads CASSERGTMYNEQFF. DNA of the CDR3: TGCGCCAGCAGTGAGCGGGGGACTATGTACAATGAGCAGTTCTTC.

This rearrangement joins TRBV28 to TRBJ2-1; D might be TRBD2 (5 bases). This CDR3 contains 17 residues. V was pared by 6 bases and J by 7 bases, with 25 bases between. The germline V gene encodes CDR1 MDHEN and CDR2 SYDVKM. DNA of the CDR3: TGTGCCAGCAGCCCCCGCGTGAGGGTTCGGGAACGGAATGAGCAGTTCTTC. Its protein product is CASSPRVRVRERNEQFF.

The chain carries TRBV4-3 and TRBJ1-4, with D uncertain. V was clipped by 1 base and J by 7 bases, with 16 bases between them. The CDR3 has 16 residues. The V gene's germline CDR1 is LGHNA and CDR2 YSLEER. As DNA, the CDR3 is TGCGCCAGCAGCCAAGCTCCGGGGATGAGTAGTGAAAAACTGTTTTTT. Its protein product is CASSQAPGMSSEKLFF.

The chain is built from TRBV28 and TRBJ1-2; 9 bases align to TRBD1. Germline CDR1 and CDR2: MDHEN and SYDVKM. The CDR3 extends over 14 amino acids. Trimming removed 5 bases from V and 5 bases from J; junction bases left unmatched: 6. The CDR3 is CASSIQGALYGYTF. For the CDR3, the DNA is TGTGCCAGCAGTATACAGGGGGCGCTTTATGGCTACACCTTC.

As regards this clone: Other DNA sequences from this sample encode an identical CDR3 as well. DNA for the CDR3: TGTGCCACCAGCAGAGATAGAAGCTCCTACGAGCAGTACTTC. Protein: CATSRDRSSYEQYF. The chain employs TRBV15 and TRBJ2-7; no firm D call. Germline CDR1 is LNHNV and CDR2 is YYDKDF (reference sequence). CDR3 length: 14 amino acids. V lost 0 bases and J 0 bases, leaving 6 bases between the germline ends.